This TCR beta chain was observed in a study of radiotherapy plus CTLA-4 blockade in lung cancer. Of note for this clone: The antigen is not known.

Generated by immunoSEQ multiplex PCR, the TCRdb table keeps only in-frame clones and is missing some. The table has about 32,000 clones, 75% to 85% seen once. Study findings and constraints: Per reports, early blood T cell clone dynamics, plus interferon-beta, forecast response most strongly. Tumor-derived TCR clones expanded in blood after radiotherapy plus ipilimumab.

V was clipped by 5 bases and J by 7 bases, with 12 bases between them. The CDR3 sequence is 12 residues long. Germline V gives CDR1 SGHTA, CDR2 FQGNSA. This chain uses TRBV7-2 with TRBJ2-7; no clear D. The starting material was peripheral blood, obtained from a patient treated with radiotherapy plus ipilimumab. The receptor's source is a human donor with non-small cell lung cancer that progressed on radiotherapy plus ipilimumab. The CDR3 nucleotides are TGTGCCAGCAGCCCTGGTCCGGTGGAGCAGTACTTC. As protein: CASSPGPVEQYF.